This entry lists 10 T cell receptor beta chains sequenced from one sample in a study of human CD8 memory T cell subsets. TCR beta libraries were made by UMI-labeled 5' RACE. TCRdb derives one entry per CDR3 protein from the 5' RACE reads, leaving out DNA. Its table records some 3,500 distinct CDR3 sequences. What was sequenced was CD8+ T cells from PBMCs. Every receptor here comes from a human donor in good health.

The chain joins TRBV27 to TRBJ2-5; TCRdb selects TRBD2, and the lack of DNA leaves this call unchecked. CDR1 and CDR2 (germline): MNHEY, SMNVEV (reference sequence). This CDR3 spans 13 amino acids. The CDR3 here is CASCLGTSGTQYF.

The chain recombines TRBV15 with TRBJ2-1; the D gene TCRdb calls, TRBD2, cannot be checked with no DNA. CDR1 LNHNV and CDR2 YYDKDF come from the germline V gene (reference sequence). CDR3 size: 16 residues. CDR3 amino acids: CATSETATSSYNEQFF.

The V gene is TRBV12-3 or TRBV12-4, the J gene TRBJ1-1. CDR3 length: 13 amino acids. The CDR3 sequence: CASSFGSIAEAFF.

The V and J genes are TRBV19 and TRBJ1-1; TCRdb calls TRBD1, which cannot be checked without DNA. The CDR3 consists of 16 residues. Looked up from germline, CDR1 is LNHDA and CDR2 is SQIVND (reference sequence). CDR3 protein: CASALTGKGWDTEAFF.

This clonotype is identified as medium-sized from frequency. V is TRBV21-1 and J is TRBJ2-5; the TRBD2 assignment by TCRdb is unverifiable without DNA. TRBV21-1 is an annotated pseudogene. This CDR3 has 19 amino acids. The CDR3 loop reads CASSNASVGLQRAQETQYF.

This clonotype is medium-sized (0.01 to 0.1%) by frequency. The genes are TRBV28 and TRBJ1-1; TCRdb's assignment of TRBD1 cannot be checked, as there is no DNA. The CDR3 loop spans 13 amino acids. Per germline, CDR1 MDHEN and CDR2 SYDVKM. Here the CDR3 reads CASSDRGTTEAFF.

The CDR3 protein is CASSYHRRASRNEQFF. This chain joins TRBV6-5 and TRBJ2-1; absent DNA, TCRdb's TRBD2 call cannot be checked. Germline V gene lookup returns CDR1 MNHEY and CDR2 SVGAGI. The CDR3 is 16 amino acids.

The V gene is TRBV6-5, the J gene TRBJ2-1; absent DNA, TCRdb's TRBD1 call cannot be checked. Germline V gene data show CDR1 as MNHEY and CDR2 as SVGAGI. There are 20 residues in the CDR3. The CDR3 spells CASSYSSTGDPSSSYNEQFF.

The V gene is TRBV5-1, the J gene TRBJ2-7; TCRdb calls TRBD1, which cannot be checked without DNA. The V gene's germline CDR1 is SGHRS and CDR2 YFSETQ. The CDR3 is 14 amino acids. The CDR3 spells CASSLGRDTYEQYF.

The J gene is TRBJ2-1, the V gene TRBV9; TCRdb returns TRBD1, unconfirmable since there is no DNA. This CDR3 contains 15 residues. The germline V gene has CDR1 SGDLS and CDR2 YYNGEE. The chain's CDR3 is CASSFTGTGGNEQFF.